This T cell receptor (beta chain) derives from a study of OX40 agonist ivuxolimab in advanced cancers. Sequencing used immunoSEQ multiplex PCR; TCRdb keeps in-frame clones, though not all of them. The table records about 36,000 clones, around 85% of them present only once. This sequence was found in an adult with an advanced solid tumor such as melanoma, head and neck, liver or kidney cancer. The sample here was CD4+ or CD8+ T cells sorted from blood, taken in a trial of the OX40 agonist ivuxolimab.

Written as DNA, the CDR3 is TGTGCCAGCAGTCTACAGGGTAGTCAACGGGGCCCTAATGAAAAACTGTTTTTT. Its translation: CASSLQGSQRGPNEKLFF. The chain employs TRBV27 and TRBJ1-4; TRBD1 is a possible D gene (6 bases). This CDR3 spans 18 amino acids. From germline, CDR1 is MNHEY and CDR2 SMNVEV (reference sequence). The V and J ends lost 5 bases and 3 bases respectively, with 22 bases between them.